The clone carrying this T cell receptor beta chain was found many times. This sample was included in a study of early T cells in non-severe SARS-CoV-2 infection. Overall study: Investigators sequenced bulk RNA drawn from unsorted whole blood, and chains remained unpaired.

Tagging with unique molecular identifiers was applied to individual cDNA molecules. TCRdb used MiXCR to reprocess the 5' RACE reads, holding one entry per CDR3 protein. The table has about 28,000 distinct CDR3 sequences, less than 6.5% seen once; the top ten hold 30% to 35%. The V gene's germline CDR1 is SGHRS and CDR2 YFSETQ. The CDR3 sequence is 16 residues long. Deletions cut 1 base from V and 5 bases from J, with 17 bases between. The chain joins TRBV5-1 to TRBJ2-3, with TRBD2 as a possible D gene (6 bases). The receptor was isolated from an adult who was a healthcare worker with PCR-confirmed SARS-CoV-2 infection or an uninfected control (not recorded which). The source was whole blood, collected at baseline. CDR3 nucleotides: TGCGCCAGCAGCTTGTCGACGGGAGAGGTTGGAGATACGCAGTATTTT. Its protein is CASSLSTGEVGDTQYF.